The sequence of this T cell receptor beta chain was determined in a study of glioma-infiltrating T cells after dendritic cell vaccination. Overall study context: Treatment, given 2003 to 2012, was autologous tumor lysate-pulsed dendritic cell vaccination. Autologous tumor lysate was loaded overnight onto monocyte-derived dendritic cells grown seven days with IL-4 and GM-CSF.

The immunoSEQ assay amplified TCRB CDR3 from up to 2 ug DNA. The protocol was immunoSEQ multiplex PCR, while the TCRdb copy is restricted to in-frame clones and leaves out a portion. The sample records about 110,000 clones, around 90% being singletons. Time point specified: after dendritic cell vaccination, including at tumor progression/relapse. Patients had residual fresh-frozen tumor tissue and more than two years of survival data. The CDR3 is 17 residues long. With 0 bases removed from V and 7 bases from J, the gap between germline ends came to 21 bases. The chain has TRBV23-1 and TRBJ1-2, with D possibly being TRBD1 (5 bases). TRBV23-1 is placed among ORFs of uncertain function. The TCR sequence derives from a human donor with glioblastoma. The specimen comprised blood, sampled after dendritic cell vaccination. CDR3 region: CASSQSKTGRDSGGYTF. The DNA of the CDR3 is TGCGCCAGCAGTCAATCCAAGACGGGGCGGGATTCCGGTGGCTACACCTTC.